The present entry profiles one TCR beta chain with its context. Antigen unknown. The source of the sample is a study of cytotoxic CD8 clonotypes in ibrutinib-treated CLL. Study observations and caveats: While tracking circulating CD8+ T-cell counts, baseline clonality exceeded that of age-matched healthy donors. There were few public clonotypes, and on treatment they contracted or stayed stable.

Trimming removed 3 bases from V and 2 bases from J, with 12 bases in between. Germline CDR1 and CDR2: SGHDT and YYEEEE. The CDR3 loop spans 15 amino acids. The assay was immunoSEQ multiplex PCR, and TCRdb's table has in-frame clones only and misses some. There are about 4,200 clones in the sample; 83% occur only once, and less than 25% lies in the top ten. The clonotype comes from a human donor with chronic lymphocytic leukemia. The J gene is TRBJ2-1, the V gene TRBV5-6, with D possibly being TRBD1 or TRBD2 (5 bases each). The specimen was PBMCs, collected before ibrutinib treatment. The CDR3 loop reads CASSSRDEPYNEQFF. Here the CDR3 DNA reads TGTGCCAGCAGCTCCCGGGACGAACCCTACAATGAGCAGTTCTTC.